This T cell receptor (beta chain) was sequenced during a study of blood T cell repertoires in COVID-19. Looking at the study overall: Samples came from the United States, Italy and Spain, spanning acute and convalescent COVID-19. Sample material is recorded as cDNA or gDNA derived from T cells, B-cell-depleted T cells, or PBMCs.

In germline, CDR1 is MDHEN, CDR2 SYDVKM. The CDR3 totals 15 residues. J lost 4 bases, V lost 4 bases, and 7 bases had no gene match. In the original workflow: By means of reference gene primer amplification, nucleated cell counts were estimated. Repertoires were generated with immunoSEQ multiplex PCR, while TCRdb's copy carries only in-frame clones and drops some. V and J calls plus clone size are reproduced from that table; the DNA served to infer D and trimming. The sample records approximately 110,000 clones, 69% being singletons. The chain recombines TRBV28 with TRBJ2-5; 9 nucleotides align to TRBD1. Sequenced material: peripheral blood. The receptor was isolated from a man older than 75 with acute or convalescent COVID-19. The CDR3 here is CASSSPGQGSETQYF. CDR3 nucleotides: TGTGCCAGCAGTTCGCCGGGACAGGGATCAGAGACCCAGTACTTC.